These 27 T cell receptor beta chains share one sample of origin, sequenced in a study of OX40 agonist ivuxolimab in advanced cancers. TCRdb's table, derived via immunoSEQ multiplex PCR, lists solely in-frame clones and lacks some. The data hold roughly 66,000 clones, with 75% to 90% observed a single time. The material was CD4+ or CD8+ T cells sorted from blood, obtained in a trial of the OX40 agonist ivuxolimab. Receptors originate from an adult with an advanced solid tumor such as melanoma, head and neck, liver or kidney cancer.

This clone was observed a few times. The chain links TRBV9 to TRBJ1-1, with 10 bases lining up with TRBD1. V lost 3 bases, J lost 2 bases, and 16 bases stayed unmatched. The CDR3 length is 19 residues. Germline assignment: CDR1 SGDLS and CDR2 YYNGEE. CDR3 loop: CASSGRDRGPAASNTEAFF. CDR3 bases: TGTGCCAGCAGCGGCCGGGACAGGGGACCCGCGGCAAGCAACACTGAAGCTTTCTTT. Together with reference TRBV9 and TRBJ1-1, the CDR3 gives the full variable domain: DSGVTQTPKHLITATGQRVTLRCSPRSGDLSVYWYQQSLDQGLQFLIQYYNGEERAKGNILERFSAQQFPDLHSELNLSSLELGDSALYFCASSGRDRGPAASNTEAFFGQGTRLTVV.

This chain links TRBV4-1 with TRBJ1-2; a weak D match, TRBD1 (5 bases). This CDR3 comprises 15 residues. The V and J ends lost 2 bases and 4 bases respectively, with 14 bases between them. CDR1 and CDR2 from the germline V gene are MGHRA and YSYEKL. The CDR3 bases are TGCGCCAGCAGCCAATCACTCCTAAGGGGCTATGGCTACACCTTC. Amino acid sequence: CASSQSLLRGYGYTF.

This clone was detected a few times. This chain connects TRBV9 to TRBJ1-4; TRBD1 is a possible D gene (5 bases). The ends were cut back, 3 bases at V and 6 bases at J, with 6 bases in the middle. Germline V gives CDR1 SGDLS, CDR2 YYNGEE. There are 12 residues in the CDR3. CDR3 bases: TGTGCCAGCAGCGGAGGGGATGAAAAACTGTTTTTT. Its translation is CASSGGDEKLFF.

The chain has TRBV4-2 and TRBJ1-5; D might be TRBD1 (5 bases). With 5 bases removed from V and 6 bases from J, the gap between germline ends came to 20 bases. The CDR3 has 16 residues. Germline CDR1 LGHNA, CDR2 YNFKEQ. The CDR3 loop reads CASSLTGGGSSQPQHF. The DNA of the CDR3 is TGTGCCAGCAGCTTAACCGGGGGAGGGTCTAGTCAGCCCCAGCATTTT.

The V and J genes are TRBV7-2 and TRBJ1-6, with a weak D call TRBD1 (5 bases). Trimming stripped 4 bases from V and 7 bases from J, with 17 bases between. The germline CDR1 and CDR2 sequences are SGHTA and FQGNSA. The CDR3 loop spans 16 amino acids. CDR3 DNA sequence: TGTGCCAGCAGCTCCGCCCGGGGGACGGGGAATTCACCCCTCCACTTT. Its protein product is CASSSARGTGNSPLHF.

V usage is TRBV28 and J usage is TRBJ2-5; weak D call: TRBD1 (5 bases). The V gene lost 10 bases and the J gene lost 1 base, with 19 bases spanning the gap. The CDR3 consists of 15 residues. The V gene's germline CDR1 is MDHEN and CDR2 SYDVKM. The CDR3 region has the DNA TGTGCCACCCAGGCAGGGTCTCTGGGCCAAGAGACCCAGTACTTC. This translates into CATQAGSLGQETQYF. Full variable domain (rest looked up from reference TRBV28 and TRBJ2-5): DVKVTQSSRYLVKRTGEKVFLECVQDMDHENMFWYRQDPGLGLRLIYFSYDVKMKEKGDIPEGYSVSREKKERFSLILESASTNQTSMYLCATQAGSLGQETQYFGPGTRLLVL.

V and J are TRBV5-4 and TRBJ2-2; 16 nucleotides agree with TRBD2. The CDR3 consists of 19 residues. Germline assignment: CDR1 SGHNT and CDR2 YYREEE (reference sequence). J lost 6 bases, V lost 0 bases, and 8 bases had no gene match. The chain's CDR3 is CASSLAPGLAGGPPGELFF. CDR3 DNA: TGTGCCAGCAGCTTGGCCCCGGGACTAGCGGGGGGGCCCCCCGGGGAGCTGTTTTTT.

This chain uses TRBV4-2 with TRBJ2-3; the D is unclear. Trimming removed 5 bases at V and 6 bases at J, with 18 bases between. The CDR3 is made up of 15 amino acids. Germline V gives CDR1 LGHNA, CDR2 YNFKEQ. The CDR3 DNA follows: TGTGCCAGCAGCGCTCGACCAACGGGTCGGGATACGCAGTATTTT. The encoded protein is CASSARPTGRDTQYF.

The chain is built from TRBV5-1 and TRBJ2-3, with 11 bases that match TRBD1. The CDR3 loop spans 15 amino acids. Unmatched junction bases numbered 13, after V lost 5 bases and J lost 11 bases. Germline V CDR1 and CDR2: SGHRS, YFSETQ. The DNA of the CDR3 is TGCGCCAGCAGTTTTCATCAACCGGGACAGGGGGTGCAGTATTTT. Translated: CASSFHQPGQGVQYF.

The rearrangement joins TRBV5-1 to TRBJ2-3, with D possibly being TRBD1 or TRBD2 (5 bases each). The germline V gene has CDR1 SGHRS and CDR2 YFSETQ. The CDR3 is 15 amino acids. Between the trimmed V and J ends, which lost 3 bases and 3 bases, there was a span of 14 bases. Written as DNA, the CDR3 is TGCGCCAGCAGCTCCACCGGGACGATAACAGATACGCAGTATTTT. Amino acids: CASSSTGTITDTQYF.

This sequence joins TRBV4-3 and TRBJ2-1; D remains unclear. Germline loops: CDR1 LGHNA, CDR2 YSLEER. The length of the CDR3 is 13 residues. V was pared by 0 bases and J by 3 bases, with 3 bases between. CDR3 in amino acids: CASSQESYNEQFF. DNA of the CDR3: TGCGCCAGCAGCCAAGAAAGCTACAATGAGCAGTTCTTC.

This clone was seen once. The V call is TRBV6-5, the J call TRBJ1-5; D not resolved. V was shortened by 4 bases and J by 5 bases, with 6 bases between the two germline ends. Germline V gives CDR1 MNHEY, CDR2 SVGAGI. CDR3 size: 12 residues. The CDR3 coding sequence is TGTGCCAGCAGTTCTAGTGATCAGCCCCAGCATTTT. It codes for CASSSSDQPQHF.

The chain employs TRBV5-4 and TRBJ2-1; D unresolved. V lost 3 bases and J 0 bases, leaving 10 bases between the germline ends. The CDR3 has 15 residues. Germline V gene data show CDR1 as SGHNT and CDR2 as YYREEE (reference sequence). DNA for the CDR3: TGTGCCAGCAGCTCCGGTGGGCGCTCCTACAATGAGCAGTTCTTC. This sequence encodes CASSSGGRSYNEQFF.

This chain links TRBV15 with TRBJ2-5; 7 nucleotides match TRBD2. V lost 1 base to trimming and J lost 4 bases; unmatched junction nucleotides: 12. Germline loops: CDR1 LNHNV, CDR2 YYDKDF (reference sequence). The CDR3 is 17 residues long. The CDR3 here is CATSRALWPGGGETQYF. DNA of the CDR3: TGTGCCACCAGCAGAGCCTTGTGGCCGGGGGGAGGAGAGACCCAGTACTTC.

The V call is TRBV5-4, the J call TRBJ2-5; D gene unclear. Germline CDR1 and CDR2: SGHNT and YYREEE (reference sequence). The ends were cut back, 4 bases at V and 8 bases at J, with 18 bases in the middle. This CDR3 region has 14 residues. The CDR3 DNA is TGTGCCAGCAGCCCTGACCTGGTTAGTGAAACCCAGTACTTC. Amino acid sequence: CASSPDLVSETQYF.

This sequence joins TRBV5-6 and TRBJ1-2; 7 bases fit TRBD1. This CDR3 comprises 14 residues. Trimming removed 5 bases from V and 6 bases from J; junction bases left unmatched: 10. Germline CDR1 and CDR2: SGHDT and YYEEEE. Here the CDR3 DNA reads TGTGCCAGCAGACGCGGACAGGAGGGACATGGCTACACCTTC. Translation: CASRRGQEGHGYTF.

This clone is a singleton in its sample. The chain links TRBV11-3 to TRBJ2-1; no firm D call. CDR1 and CDR2 (germline): SGHNT, YENEEA. The V end lost 4 bases, the J end lost 7 bases, and 14 bases lay between the germline ends. The length of the CDR3 is 14 residues. CDR3 in DNA: TGTGCCAGCAGCTGGGGATCCCTACGAAATGAGCAGTTCTTC. This codes for CASSWGSLRNEQFF.

The CDR3 DNA sequence: TGTGCCAGCAGTTACTCGGTAGTAAATCAAGAGACCCAGTACTTC. It codes for CASSYSVVNQETQYF. The J gene is TRBJ2-5, the V gene TRBV6-6; no clear D. The CDR3 runs 15 residues. Trimming took 0 bases from V and 2 from J, leaving 10 bases between them. The germline V gene has CDR1 MNHNY and CDR2 SVGAGI (reference sequence).

This clone was seen a single time. The CDR3: CASSSWAHYGYTF. The CDR3 coding sequence is TGTGCCAGCAGTTCATGGGCCCACTATGGCTACACCTTC. The chain carries TRBV5-6 and TRBJ1-2, with D uncertain. Germline V gene sequence: CDR1 SGHDT, CDR2 YYEEEE. V was pared by 5 bases and J by 3 bases, with 11 bases between. CDR3 length: 13 amino acids.

This clone was counted between two and nine times. The chain recombines TRBV2 with TRBJ2-4, with D possibly being TRBD1 or TRBD2 (6 bases each). The CDR3 sequence is 15 residues long. Germline loops: CDR1 SNHLY, CDR2 FYNNEI. With 6 bases removed from V and 1 base from J, the gap between germline ends came to 13 bases. The CDR3 DNA reads as TGTGCCAGCAGCTTACAGGGAGGCGCCAAAAACATTCAGTACTTC. Protein sequence: CASSLQGGAKNIQYF.

V and J are TRBV6-1 and TRBJ1-2; D might be TRBD1 (5 bases). Germline loops: CDR1 MNHNS, CDR2 SASEGT. The V end was cut by 1 base, the J end by 4 bases, with 13 bases between. There are 15 residues in the CDR3. The CDR3 loop reads CASSEGGAAIYGYTF. For the CDR3, the DNA is TGTGCCAGCAGTGAAGGGGGCGCAGCTATCTATGGCTACACCTTC.

V is TRBV9 and J is TRBJ1-1; no reliable D call. The CDR3 sequence is 14 residues long. V lost 0 bases to trimming and J lost 0 bases, with 6 bases between them. Germline CDR1 reads SGDLS; CDR2 reads YYNGEE. This chain's CDR3 is CASSVGHLNTEAFF. In DNA form, the CDR3 reads TGTGCCAGCAGCGTAGGACATTTGAACACTGAAGCTTTCTTT.

As regards this clone: The sample has other DNA sequences that encode this CDR3 too. The chain has TRBV19 and TRBJ1-5, with 8 bases that match TRBD1. The junction had 1 base not matched to a gene; V was cut back by 5 bases and J by 4 bases. Germline V CDR1 and CDR2: LNHDA, SQIVND (reference sequence). The CDR3 spans 13 residues. CDR3 in amino acids: CASSGTGNQPQHF. The CDR3 DNA is TGTGCCAGTAGTGGGACAGGTAATCAGCCCCAGCATTTT.

In the case of this clone: Given the absence of the conserved phenylalanine or tryptophan at the CDR3 end, a read error is likely. Because the CDR3's place on the DNA is in doubt, the DNA is left out and the CDR3 is given as listed by TCRdb. The rearrangement joins TRBV21-1 to TRBJ1-1. TRBV21-1 is described as a pseudogene. The CDR3 is 9 residues long, ends included. The CDR3 loop is CASNATTCR.

Only a few counts were recorded for this clone. The chain combines TRBV18 with TRBJ2-7, with 13 bases fitting TRBD2. Germline lookup yields CDR1 KGHSH and CDR2 LQKENI. The CDR3 has 17 residues. J gave up 0 bases and V 3 bases, and 5 bases lay outside the gene matches. DNA of the CDR3: TGTGCCAGCTCACCCGGGACTAGCGGGACTTACTCCTACGAGCAGTACTTC. Its translation: CASSPGTSGTYSYEQYF.

The chain employs TRBV2 and TRBJ1-2; 9 positions agree with TRBD1. The CDR3 extends over 16 amino acids. Germline-derived CDR1 and CDR2 are SNHLY and FYNNEI. Unmatched junction bases numbered 17, after V lost 10 bases and J lost 5 bases. CDR3 loop: CATQNRDRVSNYGYTF. In DNA form, the CDR3 reads TGTGCCACCCAGAACCGGGACAGGGTTTCGAATTATGGCTACACCTTC.

The J gene is TRBJ2-1, the V gene TRBV7-6; the D gene could be TRBD1 or TRBD2 (5 bases each). Per germline, CDR1 SGHVS and CDR2 FNYEAQ. Trimming cost V 3 bases and J 4 bases, with 13 bases left between them. This CDR3 is 15 amino acids long. The CDR3 region has the DNA TGTGCCAGCAGCTTCCCGGGACCACAATACAATGAGCAGTTCTTC. Translating gives CASSFPGPQYNEQFF.